Listed below are T cell receptor beta chains from one sample, sequenced in a study of post-analysis software for immune sequencing data. TCRdb re-derived calls from the PCR reads in MiXCR, one entry per CDR3 protein. Of about half a million distinct CDR3 sequences listed, under 40% were seen once; the top ten hold around 6%. Source material: blood. Source of these receptors: a girl aged 2-17 years with multiple sclerosis. Each CDR3 is given with its conserved first and last residue.

j_call,v_call,cdr3_aa
TRBJ1-6,TRBV15,CATSRETGGNSPLHF
TRBJ1-4,TRBV6-1,CASSRRVRGQGVEKLFF
TRBJ2-5,TRBV5-1,CASSLDPGQGEETQYF
TRBJ1-2,TRBV6-1,CASRTGAAYGYTF
TRBJ2-2,TRBV29-1,CSVDTLTGELFF
TRBJ2-3,TRBV3-1,CASSSRASVTDTQYF
TRBJ2-1,TRBV20-1,CSASGLWALYNEQFF
TRBJ2-6,TRBV4-2,CASSQEAGVGANVLTF
TRBJ1-5,TRBV20-1,CSAREGLGNQPQHF
TRBJ1-6,TRBV25-1,CASSDSWEYNSPLHF
TRBJ2-5,TRBV10-2,CASSHRIETQYF
TRBJ2-3,TRBV20-1,CSARVVGAEDTQYF
TRBJ1-1,TRBV2,CASRQDMNTEAFF
TRBJ2-7,TRBV20-1,CSGRGTTYEAQYF
TRBJ1-2,TRBV12-3/TRBV12-4,CASRSPEGYTF
TRBJ2-3,TRBV5-1,CASSLAFGLAGGTQYF
TRBJ2-1,TRBV6-5,CASRPLTGGSYNEQFF
TRBJ1-5,TRBV6-5,CASRDLTGNNQPQHF
TRBJ1-2,TRBV29-1,CSVEGSRGMDGYTF
TRBJ2-3,TRBV5-1,CASSWQGAVDTQYF
TRBJ1-1,TRBV14,CASSQAQGWTNTEAFF
TRBJ2-7,TRBV29-1,CSVEDPGSYEQYF
TRBJ1-2,TRBV27,CASSQGAGGYTF
TRBJ2-4,TRBV20-1,CSALRQGLAKNIQYF
TRBJ1-4,TRBV29-1,CSVVVEGEDSTNEKLFF
TRBJ2-7,TRBV11-2,CASSSIRTYEQYF
TRBJ2-5,TRBV4-1,CASSQEDDGAQETQYF
TRBJ2-1,TRBV7-2,CASVPPSGGAYNEQFF
TRBJ1-1,TRBV12-3/TRBV12-4,CASSFGVVTEAFF
TRBJ1-6,TRBV5-6,CASSPGQGDSPLHF
TRBJ2-5,TRBV15,CATSRDRASETYQETQYF
TRBJ2-4,TRBV7-9,CPSSPPPGIRDIQYF
TRBJ2-3,TRBV20-1,CSASVPPSTDTQYF
TRBJ2-1,TRBV15,CATSMEVADEQFF
TRBJ1-6,TRBV10-2,CASRATPPGRRNSPLHF
TRBJ1-5,TRBV3-1,CASSQEGKQPQHF
TRBJ2-1,TRBV10-3,CAISARDAKYNEQFF
TRBJ2-1,TRBV7-3,CASSPGPQNEQFF
TRBJ2-3,TRBV5-1,CASSLGDGFTDTQYF
TRBJ2-2,TRBV5-1,CASSLELTGELFF
TRBJ2-2,TRBV29-1,CSVEQGQVVFF
TRBJ2-4,TRBV4-1,CASSLTGSEGEQYF
TRBJ2-5,TRBV10-3,CAISESARGGTQYF
TRBJ2-5,TRBV4-2,CASSQEVMGTSWAETQYF
TRBJ2-1,TRBV12-5,CASGSESNEQFF
TRBJ1-1,TRBV6-5,CASSETLRGFTEAFF
TRBJ1-5,TRBV20-1,CSAAGGQLNQPQHF
TRBJ2-6,TRBV6-4,CASSDSTGGSGANVLTF
TRBJ2-7,TRBV29-1,CSVVVSGGEQYF
TRBJ2-3,TRBV20-1,CSAPSASGSADTQYF
TRBJ2-3,TRBV4-2,CASSQEGRTSDPRGTQYF
TRBJ2-1,TRBV5-1,CASSLGLAGRFYNEQFF
TRBJ2-7,TRBV28,CASRRQAWYF
TRBJ1-5,TRBV12-3/TRBV12-4,CASRTGGGNQPQHF
TRBJ2-5,TRBV4-1,CASSHPPGTNQETQYF
TRBJ2-1,TRBV7-8,CASSFLGGGKYNEQFF
TRBJ1-6,TRBV25-1,CASSPHRTGQALHF
TRBJ2-5,TRBV12-3/TRBV12-4,CASSLSGGEETQYF
TRBJ2-5,TRBV18,CASSPQGAYQETQYF
TRBJ2-7,TRBV5-1,CASSRDSLSYEQYF